This T cell receptor beta chain derives from a study of tumor-infiltrating lymphocytes in oesophageal squamous cell carcinoma. TCRdb itself ran the PCR reads through MiXCR, one entry per CDR3 protein. Of some 25,000 distinct CDR3 sequences detected, more than 35% appear once; the ten largest clones hold roughly 23%. Germline CDR1 reads PRHDT; CDR2 reads FYEKMQ (reference sequence). This CDR3 has 15 amino acids. V lost 5 bases and J 1 base, leaving 12 bases between the germline ends. J is TRBJ2-1 and V is TRBV13; the D gene is possibly TRBD2 (6 bases). This receptor was identified in a male donor with esophageal squamous cell carcinoma. The sample was esophageal tumor tissue. CDR3 sequence (DNA): TGTGCCAGCAGCCAGGGACTTGTATCCTACAATGAGCAGTTCTTC. This sequence encodes CASSQGLVSYNEQFF.